This is a list of T cell receptor beta chains from one sample in a study of blood T cell repertoires in COVID-19. Measured with immunoSEQ multiplex PCR; TCRdb has only the in-frame clones, and not every one. Altogether 150,000 to 190,000 clones are present, 76% being singletons, with the ten largest covering 3.5% to 4.5%. The sample taken for sequencing was peripheral blood. The receptors shown here come from a woman aged 80 or over with acute or convalescent COVID-19. Each CDR3 is given with its conserved first and last residue. The D gene is left open where the match is weak. The size of a clone is reported for some rows only, either as once, few or many, or as a class for expanded clones.

size	J	D	V	DNA	CDR3
NA	TRBJ1-1	NA	TRBV6-2/TRBV6-3	TGTGCCAGCAGTCTGGGCCCTCGAGCTTTCTTT	CASSLGPRAFF
NA	TRBJ2-5	TRBD1	TRBV4-1	TGCGCCAGCAGCCAAGTCATCCAGGACAGGCAAGAGACCCAGTACTTC	CASSQVIQDRQETQYF
few	TRBJ1-1	NA	TRBV11-2	TGTGCCAGCAGCTTTACGAGCAACACTGAAGCTTTCTTT	CASSFTSNTEAFF
NA	TRBJ2-4	NA	TRBV19	TGTGCCAGTAGTACCCCAGGTTTCAAAAACATTCAGTACTTC	CASSTPGFKNIQYF
NA	TRBJ2-6	TRBD1	TRBV10-3	TGTGCCATCACTAGGGACAGGGGGTCTGGGGCCAACGTCCTGACTTTC	CAITRDRGSGANVLTF
NA	TRBJ1-2	TRBD1	TRBV12-3/TRBV12-4	TGTGCCAGCAGCCCCGGGACAGGGGGTAACACCTTC	CASSPGTGGNTF
NA	TRBJ2-2	TRBD2	TRBV7-2	TGTGCCAGCAGCTTCAGCGGGGCGAACACCGGGGAGCTGTTTTTT	CASSFSGANTGELFF
NA	TRBJ1-5	NA	TRBV6-5	TGTGCCAGCAGTTACTCAGGGGTAGGGGGGGGGCAGCCCCAGCATTTT	CASSYSGVGGGQPQHF
NA	TRBJ2-3	TRBD1	TRBV5-6	TGTGCCAGCAGCTTACAGGGGCCAGATACGCAGTATTTT	CASSLQGPDTQYF
NA	TRBJ2-7	NA	TRBV9	TGTGCCAGCAGCCCCCGGGGCGGGGAAAGCTCCTACGAGCAGTACTTC	CASSPRGGESSYEQYF
NA	TRBJ1-5	NA	TRBV5-8	TGTGCCAGCAGCTTGGGTACAGGCTTAAAGTATCGCAATCAGCCCCAGCATTTT	CASSLGTGLKYRNQPQHF
NA	TRBJ2-3	NA	TRBV5-1	TGCGCCAGCAGCGTGGGACCGACTAGCACAGATACGCAGTATTTT	CASSVGPTSTDTQYF
few	TRBJ2-7	NA	TRBV10-2	TGCGCCAGCAGTGAGTCGACAGGCGGGCCACCCTACGAGCAGTACTTC	CASSESTGGPPYEQYF
NA	TRBJ1-1	NA	TRBV18	TGTGCCAGCTCACCAGCGAGGGATACTGAAGCTTTCTTT	CASSPARDTEAFF
few	TRBJ2-1	TRBD2	TRBV10-2	TGCGCCAGCACCGACTCGAGCGGGGGGAATGAGCAGTTCTTC	CASTDSSGGNEQFF
NA	TRBJ1-4	NA	TRBV29-1	TGCAGCGTTGTTGGGGGGACTAATGAAAAACTGTTTTTT	CSVVGGTNEKLFF
NA	TRBJ1-2	TRBD1	TRBV29-1	TGCAGCGTCCCGGGACAGGGTGGACACACCTTC	CSVPGQGGHTF
NA	TRBJ2-1	NA	TRBV27	TGTGCCAGCAGGTCTTTTCTCGTCGTCAATGAGCAGTTCTTC	CASRSFLVVNEQFF
NA	TRBJ1-1	NA	TRBV3-1/TRBV3-2	TGTGCCAGCAGCTCACAATCGGGCGGGCTGAACACTGAAGCTTTCTTT	CASSSQSGGLNTEAFF
many	TRBJ1-1	NA	TRBV12-5	TGTGCTAGTGGTTTGGTTAGGGGCGAGGAAGCTTTCTTT	CASGLVRGEEAFF
once	TRBJ2-3	TRBD2	TRBV30	TGTGCCTGGGCCGGCGGGCGGGGGGGTCCAGATACGCAGTATTTT	CAWAGGRGGPDTQYF
NA	TRBJ1-5	TRBD1	TRBV5-1	TGCGCCAGCAGCTTGGTAGGGGGACAGGGGAATCAGCCCCAGCATTTT	CASSLVGGQGNQPQHF
NA	TRBJ1-3	NA	TRBV3-1/TRBV3-2	TGTGCCAGCAGCTCGACAATGGACACCATATATTTT	CASSSTMDTIYF
NA	TRBJ1-4	TRBD1	TRBV2	TGTGCCAGCACGGCAGGGGGTTGGGAAAAACTGTTTTTT	CASTAGGWEKLFF
few	TRBJ1-4	TRBD1	TRBV6-5	TGTGCCAGCACTTGGGACAGTAATAATGAAAAACTGTTTTTT	CASTWDSNNEKLFF
NA	TRBJ2-5	NA	TRBV7-9	TGTGCCAGCAGCTTCTCCGGGACAGCGGGGACCCAGTACTTC	CASSFSGTAGTQYF
NA	TRBJ1-2	NA	TRBV25-1	TGTGCCAGCAGTGAATATGGAGGAAATCAAGGCTACACCTTC	CASSEYGGNQGYTF
NA	TRBJ1-1	NA	TRBV6-6	TGTGCCAGCAGACAACGGCGACAAATGAACACTGAAGCTTTCTTT	CASRQRRQMNTEAFF
NA	TRBJ1-6	NA	TRBV6-5	TGTGCCAGCAGGGATACTAATTCCGATAATTCACCCCTCCACTTT	CASRDTNSDNSPLHF